This is a list of T cell receptor beta chains from one sample in a study of cytomegalovirus exposure and HLA in healthy donors. Repertoires were generated with immunoSEQ multiplex PCR, while TCRdb's copy carries only in-frame clones and drops some. The data contain 150,000 to 200,000 clones, approximately 80% of them singletons. The sequencing sample was made of PBMCs. The receptors were gathered from a man between 18 and 29 years old in good health and CMV-seronegative. CDR3s include the opening cysteine and the closing phenylalanine or tryptophan. The D gene is left open where the match is weak. Not every row has a clone size; where given, it reads once, few, many or a size class.

d_call j_call cdr3_length v_call clone_size cdr3_aa cdr3_nt
. TRBJ2-1 13 TRBV5-5 few CASSLVSSNEQFF TGTGCCAGCAGCTTGGTTAGCTCCAATGAGCAGTTCTTC
. TRBJ1-4 15 TRBV15 . CATSRSGATNEKLFF TGTGCCACCAGCAGAAGCGGAGCAACTAATGAAAAACTGTTTTTT
. TRBJ2-7 13 TRBV19 . CASSLGGAGEQYF TGTGCCAGTAGCCTGGGGGGGGCCGGCGAGCAGTACTTC
. TRBJ1-2 13 TRBV5-1 . CASSYYRDDGYTF TGCGCCAGCAGCTATTACAGGGACGATGGCTACACCTTC
. TRBJ1-5 12 TRBV7-9 . CSSSLAPGPQHF TGTTCCAGCAGCTTAGCCCCGGGGCCCCAGCATTTT
TRBD2 TRBJ2-1 16 TRBV27 . CASSPPRSGEWGEQFF TGTGCCAGCAGTCCACCAAGGAGCGGGGAGTGGGGGGAGCAGTTCTTC
. TRBJ1-1 15 TRBV5-1 few CASSLGRGTNTEAFF TGCGCCAGCAGCTTGGGCAGGGGTACCAACACTGAAGCTTTCTTT
TRBD1 TRBJ2-7 15 TRBV18 . CASSPYEQGAGEQYF TGTGCCAGCTCACCGTACGAGCAGGGGGCGGGCGAGCAGTACTTC
TRBD1 TRBJ1-3 16 TRBV6-5 . CASSYGQAGGENTIYF TGTGCCAGCAGTTACGGACAGGCTGGAGGAGAAAACACCATATATTTT
TRBD2 TRBJ2-7 18 TRBV7-9 . CASSPGLAGPRSSYEQYF TGTGCCAGCAGCCCCGGCCTAGCGGGGCCCAGGAGCTCCTACGAGCAGTACTTC
TRBD1 TRBJ1-5 13 TRBV6-1 . CAAGTGGNQPQHF TGTGCCGCAGGGACAGGGGGCAATCAGCCCCAGCATTTT
TRBD1 TRBJ1-1 14 TRBV19 . CASSPGQAGTEAFF TGTGCCAGTAGTCCTGGACAGGCGGGCACTGAAGCTTTCTTT
. TRBJ1-2 13 TRBV7-9 . CASSLDGNYGYTF TGTGCCAGCAGCTTAGACGGTAACTATGGCTACACCTTC
TRBD1 TRBJ2-7 11 TRBV28 . CASSLGTGFFF TGTGCCAGCAGCTTAGGGACAGGGTTTTTCTTC
. TRBJ2-7 13 TRBV7-2 . CASSYSRSYEQYF TGTGCCAGCAGCTATTCGAGGTCCTACGAGCAGTACTTC
TRBD1 TRBJ1-4 12 TRBV2 . CASRAGGEKLFF TGTGCCAGCAGGGCAGGGGGTGAAAAACTGTTTTTT
. TRBJ1-1 16 TRBV5-6 . CASSLAPGLVNTEAFF TGTGCCAGCAGCTTGGCCCCAGGATTAGTGAACACTGAAGCTTTCTTT
. TRBJ2-2 13 TRBV10-3 . CAHRVGDTGELFF TGTGCACATCGGGTTGGTGACACCGGGGAGCTGTTTTTT
. TRBJ1-3 18 TRBV4-3 few CASSQGGGRHSSGNTIYF TGCGCCAGCAGCCAAGGAGGGGGAAGGCACAGCTCTGGAAACACCATATATTTT
. TRBJ2-7 15 TRBV11-3 . CASSLSGGKLYEQYF TGTGCCAGCAGCTTATCCGGGGGAAAACTATACGAGCAGTACTTC
TRBD2 TRBJ2-1 17 TRBV4-2 . CASSQEGGSSSYNEQFF TGTGCCAGCAGCCAAGAAGGCGGGAGTAGCTCCTACAATGAGCAGTTCTTC
. TRBJ1-2 14 TRBV6-1 . CASSEGGVRYGYTF TGTGCCAGCAGTGAAGGGGGGGTTCGCTATGGCTACACCTTC
. TRBJ2-7 14 TRBV11-3 . CASSLVSGGYEQYF TGTGCCAGCAGCTTAGTTTCAGGGGGGTACGAGCAGTACTTC
TRBD2 TRBJ2-3 16 TRBV7-2 once CASSLVLGLAGDTQYF TGTGCCAGCAGCTTAGTCCTCGGCCTAGCGGGAGATACGCAGTATTTT
. TRBJ2-7 14 TRBV11-3 . CASSSEQGTYEQYF TGTGCCAGCAGCTCCGAACAGGGTACCTACGAGCAGTACTTC
TRBD1 TRBJ2-7 13 TRBV28 few CASRGTGSDEQYF TGTGCCAGCAGGGGGACAGGGTCTGACGAGCAGTACTTC
. TRBJ2-1 12 TRBV28 . CASMGAPNEQFF TGTGCCAGCATGGGAGCGCCAAATGAGCAGTTCTTC
TRBD1 TRBJ1-5 17 TRBV14 . CASSHIGTGYSNQPQHF TGTGCCAGCAGCCATATAGGGACAGGTTATAGCAATCAGCCCCAGCATTTT
. TRBJ2-5 13 TRBV6-5 . CASSFTGMETQYF TGTGCCAGCAGTTTTACAGGGATGGAGACCCAGTACTTC
. TRBJ1-5 16 TRBV19 . CASSRTGEVSNQPQHF TGTGCCAGTAGCCGGACGGGGGAGGTGAGCAATCAGCCCCAGCATTTT
. TRBJ2-1 14 TRBV2 . CASSAGVSYNEQFF TGTGCCAGCAGTGCAGGGGTTTCCTACAATGAGCAGTTCTTC
. TRBJ2-3 15 TRBV13 . CASSLGGVRADTQYF TGTGCCAGCAGCTTAGGAGGGGTACGGGCAGATACGCAGTATTTT
TRBD2 TRBJ2-3 15 TRBV4-3 . CASSQEGTSSDTQYF TGCGCCAGCAGCCAAGAAGGGACTAGTTCAGATACGCAGTATTTT
. TRBJ2-3 12 TRBV7-2 . CASSQAVDTQYF TGTGCCAGCAGCCAAGCCGTGGATACGCAGTATTTT
. TRBJ1-1 13 TRBV5-4 few CASSAGQNTEAFF TGTGCCAGCAGTGCCGGACAGAACACTGAAGCTTTCTTT
. TRBJ1-1 14 TRBV7-6 . CASSPPGTEAEAFF TGTGCCAGCAGCCCCCCAGGGACTGAGGCTGAAGCTTTCTTT
. TRBJ2-6 15 TRBV18 . CASSPLRWGANVLTF TGTGCCAGCTCACCATTGAGGTGGGGGGCCAACGTCCTGACTTTC
TRBD2 TRBJ2-7 16 TRBV4-2 . CASSLAGTSGPYEQYF TGTGCCAGCAGCCTCGCCGGGACTAGCGGGCCCTACGAGCAGTACTTC
TRBD2 TRBJ2-7 14 TRBV27 . CASSFRAGGYEQYF TGTGCCAGCAGTTTCCGGGCCGGGGGGTACGAGCAGTACTTC
TRBD1 TRBJ2-1 16 TRBV9 once CASSEGAYRGQGEQFF TGTGCCAGCAGCGAGGGGGCATACAGGGGCCAGGGAGAGCAGTTCTTC
TRBD2 TRBJ2-7 15 TRBV28 . CASSPPGTSGSEQYF TGTGCCAGCAGTCCCCCTGGGACTAGCGGGAGCGAGCAGTACTTC
TRBD1 TRBJ2-7 16 TRBV18 . CASSLTERTGPYEQYF TGTGCCAGCTCTCTAACCGAACGGACAGGGCCCTACGAGCAGTACTTC
TRBD2 TRBJ2-3 16 TRBV11-3 . CASSWGLAGRSDTQYF TGTGCCAGCAGCTGGGGACTAGCGGGAAGGTCAGATACGCAGTATTTT
TRBD1 TRBJ1-5 13 TRBV7-2 few CASSGDSYQPQHF TGTGCCAGCAGCGGGGACAGCTATCAGCCCCAGCATTTT
TRBD2 TRBJ2-7 15 TRBV4-3 . CASSQLAGGMNEQYF TGCGCCAGCAGCCAACTAGCGGGAGGGATGAACGAGCAGTACTTC
TRBD1 TRBJ2-7 13 TRBV28 . CASRTGKAYEQYF TGTGCCAGCAGGACAGGGAAGGCCTACGAGCAGTACTTC
TRBD1 TRBJ1-2 15 TRBV11-2 . CASTTHPGQGYGYTF TGTGCCAGCACCACCCATCCGGGACAGGGGTATGGCTACACCTTC
. TRBJ2-3 13 TRBV18 . CASSQLSEDTQYF TGTGCCAGCTCCCAACTGAGCGAAGATACGCAGTATTTT
TRBD2 TRBJ2-5 14 TRBV27 . CASGGLAGSETQYF TGTGCCAGCGGGGGACTAGCGGGATCAGAGACCCAGTACTTC
. TRBJ2-3 12 TRBV11-3 . CASSSFRDTQYF TGTGCCAGCAGCTCCTTCAGAGATACGCAGTATTTT
TRBD1 TRBJ2-7 12 TRBV29-1 . CSGTDRANEQYF TGCAGCGGGACGGACAGGGCTAACGAGCAGTACTTC
. TRBJ2-7 14 TRBV5-1 . CASSPTTGVYEQYF TGCGCCAGCAGCCCCACGACAGGAGTCTACGAGCAGTACTTC
TRBD1 TRBJ2-2 17 TRBV30 . CAWSVQGPPRDPGELFF TGTGCCTGGAGTGTACAGGGGCCCCCGAGAGATCCCGGGGAGCTGTTTTTT